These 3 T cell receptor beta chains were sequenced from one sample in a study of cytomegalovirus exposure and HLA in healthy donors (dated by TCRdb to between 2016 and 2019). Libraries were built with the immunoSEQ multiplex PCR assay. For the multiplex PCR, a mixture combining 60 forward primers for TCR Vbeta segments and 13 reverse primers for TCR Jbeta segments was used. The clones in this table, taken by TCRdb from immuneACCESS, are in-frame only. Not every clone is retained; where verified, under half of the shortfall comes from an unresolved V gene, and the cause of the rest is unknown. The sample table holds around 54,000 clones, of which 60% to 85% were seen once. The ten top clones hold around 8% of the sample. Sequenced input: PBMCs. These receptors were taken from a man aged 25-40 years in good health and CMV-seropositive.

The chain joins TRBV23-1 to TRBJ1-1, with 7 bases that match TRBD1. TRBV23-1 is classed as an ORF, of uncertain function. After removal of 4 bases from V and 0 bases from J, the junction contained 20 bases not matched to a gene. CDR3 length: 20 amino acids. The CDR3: CASSRKTNPGQTNMNTEAFF. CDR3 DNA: TGCGCCAGCAGTCGCAAAACCAATCCGGGACAGACGAACATGAACACTGAAGCTTTCTTT.

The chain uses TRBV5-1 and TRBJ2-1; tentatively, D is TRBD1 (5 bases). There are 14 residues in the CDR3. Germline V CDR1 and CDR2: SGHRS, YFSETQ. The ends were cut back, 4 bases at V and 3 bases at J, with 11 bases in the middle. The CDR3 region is CASSPDSFYNEQFF. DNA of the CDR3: TGCGCCAGCAGCCCTGACAGTTTCTACAATGAGCAGTTCTTC.

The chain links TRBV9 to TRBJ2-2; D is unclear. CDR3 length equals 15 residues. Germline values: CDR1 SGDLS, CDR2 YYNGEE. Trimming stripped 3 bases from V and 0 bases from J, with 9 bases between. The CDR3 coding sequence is TGTGCCAGCAGCGGGGCAGCTGCGAACACCGGGGAGCTGTTTTTT. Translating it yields CASSGAAANTGELFF.